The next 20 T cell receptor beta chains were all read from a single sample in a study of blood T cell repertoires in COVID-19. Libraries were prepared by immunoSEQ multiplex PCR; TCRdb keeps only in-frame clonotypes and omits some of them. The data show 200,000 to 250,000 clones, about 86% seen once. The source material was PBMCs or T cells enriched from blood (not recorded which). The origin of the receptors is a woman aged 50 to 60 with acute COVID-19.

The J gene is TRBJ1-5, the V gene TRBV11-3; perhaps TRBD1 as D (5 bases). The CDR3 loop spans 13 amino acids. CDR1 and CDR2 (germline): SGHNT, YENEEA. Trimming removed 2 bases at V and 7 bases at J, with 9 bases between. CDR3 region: CASSLQGSQPQHF. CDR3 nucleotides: TGTGCCAGCAGCTTACAGGGTTCCCAGCCCCAGCATTTT. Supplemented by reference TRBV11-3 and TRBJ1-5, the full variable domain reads EAGVVQSPRYKIIEKKQPVAFWCNPISGHNTLYWYLQNLGQGPELLIRYENEEAVDDSQLPKDRFSAERLKGVDSTLKIQPAELGDSAVYLCASSLQGSQPQHFGDGTRLSIL.

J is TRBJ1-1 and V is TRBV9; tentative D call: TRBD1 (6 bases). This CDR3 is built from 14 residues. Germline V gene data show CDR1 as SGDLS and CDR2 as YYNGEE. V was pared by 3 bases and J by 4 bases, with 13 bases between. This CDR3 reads CASSAEQGGTEAFF. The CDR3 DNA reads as TGTGCCAGCAGCGCGGAGCAAGGGGGCACTGAAGCTTTCTTT.

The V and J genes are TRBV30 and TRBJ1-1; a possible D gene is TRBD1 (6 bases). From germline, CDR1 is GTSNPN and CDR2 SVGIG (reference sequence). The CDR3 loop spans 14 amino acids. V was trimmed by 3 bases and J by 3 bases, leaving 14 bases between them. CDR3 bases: TGTGCCTGGAGAGATGTAGGGGGTTACACTGAAGCTTTCTTT. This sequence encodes CAWRDVGGYTEAFF.

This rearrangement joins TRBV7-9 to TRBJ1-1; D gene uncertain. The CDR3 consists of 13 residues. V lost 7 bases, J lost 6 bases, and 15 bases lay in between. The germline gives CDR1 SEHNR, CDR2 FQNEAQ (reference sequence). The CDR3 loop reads CASTLPGASEAFF. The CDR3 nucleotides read TGTGCCAGCACCCTACCGGGAGCTTCTGAAGCTTTCTTT. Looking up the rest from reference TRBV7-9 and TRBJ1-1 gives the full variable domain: DTGVSQNPRHKITKRGQNVTFRCDPISEHNRLYWYRQTLGQGPEFLTYFQNEAQLEKSRLLSDRFSAERPKGSFSTLEIQRTEQGDSAMYLCASTLPGASEAFFGQGTRLTVV.

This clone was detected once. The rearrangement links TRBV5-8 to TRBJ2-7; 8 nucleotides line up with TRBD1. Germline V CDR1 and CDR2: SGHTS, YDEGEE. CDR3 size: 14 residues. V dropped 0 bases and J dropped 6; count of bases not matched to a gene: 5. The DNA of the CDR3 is TGTGCCAGCAGCTTGGGGACAGGGCTAAGCGAGCAGTACTTC. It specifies CASSLGTGLSEQYF.

CDR3 in amino acids: CASSVGTGPSFSGNTIYF. The CDR3 bases are TGTGCCAGCAGTGTCGGGACAGGTCCCTCTTTCTCTGGAAACACCATATATTTT. The J gene is TRBJ1-3, the V gene TRBV28; 8 bases match TRBD1. CDR1 is MDHEN and CDR2 is SYDVKM in the germline V gene. CDR3 length equals 18 residues. With 5 bases clipped from V and 0 bases from J, the junction kept 12 bases outside the gene matches. Drawing the rest from reference TRBV28 and TRBJ1-3, the complete variable domain is DVKVTQSSRYLVKRTGEKVFLECVQDMDHENMFWYRQDPGLGLRLIYFSYDVKMKEKGDIPEGYSVSREKKERFSLILESASTNQTSMYLCASSVGTGPSFSGNTIYFGEGSWLTVV.

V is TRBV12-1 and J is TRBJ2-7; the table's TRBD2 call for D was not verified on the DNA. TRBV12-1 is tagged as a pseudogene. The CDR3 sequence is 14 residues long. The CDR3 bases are TGTGCCAGCAGCCCGACCGGGGAGGGGGACGAGCAGTACTTC. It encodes CASSPTGEGDEQYF.

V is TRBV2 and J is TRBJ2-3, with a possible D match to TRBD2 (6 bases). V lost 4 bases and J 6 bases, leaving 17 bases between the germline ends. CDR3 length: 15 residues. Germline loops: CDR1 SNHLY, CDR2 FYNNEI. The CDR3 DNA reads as TGTGCCAGCAGTGCGGACCTAGCGACCCTGGATACGCAGTATTTT. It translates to CASSADLATLDTQYF. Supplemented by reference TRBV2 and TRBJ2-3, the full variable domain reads EPEVTQTPSHQVTQMGQEVILRCVPISNHLYFYWYRQILGQKVEFLVSFYNNEISEKSEIFDDQFSVERPDGSNFTLKIRSTKLEDSAMYFCASSADLATLDTQYFGPGTRLTVL.

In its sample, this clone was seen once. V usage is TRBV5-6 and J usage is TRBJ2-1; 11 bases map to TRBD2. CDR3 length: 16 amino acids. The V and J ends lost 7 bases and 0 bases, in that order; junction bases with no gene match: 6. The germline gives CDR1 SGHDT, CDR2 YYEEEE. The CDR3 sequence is CASLLAGGSSYNEQFF. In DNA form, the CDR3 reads TGTGCCAGCCTCTTAGCGGGAGGGAGCTCCTACAATGAGCAGTTCTTC. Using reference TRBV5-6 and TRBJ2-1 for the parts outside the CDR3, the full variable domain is DAGVTQSPTHLIKTRGQQVTLRCSPKSGHDTVSWYQQALGQGPQFIFQYYEEEERQRGNFPDRFSGHQFPNYSSELNVNALLLGDSALYLCASLLAGGSSYNEQFFGPGTRLTVL.

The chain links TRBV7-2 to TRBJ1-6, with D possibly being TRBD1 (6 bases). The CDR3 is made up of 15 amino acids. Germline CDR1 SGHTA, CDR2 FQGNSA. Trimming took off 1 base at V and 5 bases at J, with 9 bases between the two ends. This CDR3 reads CASSLGGGNNSPLHF. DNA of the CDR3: TGTGCCAGCAGCTTAGGAGGGGGAAATAATTCACCCCTCCACTTT.

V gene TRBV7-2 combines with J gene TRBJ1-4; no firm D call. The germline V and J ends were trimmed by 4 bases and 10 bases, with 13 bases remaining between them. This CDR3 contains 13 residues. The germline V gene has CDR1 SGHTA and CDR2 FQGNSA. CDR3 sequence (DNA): TGTGCCAGCAGCTCCCGAGGGCAGAGAAAACTGTTTTTT. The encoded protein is CASSSRGQRKLFF.

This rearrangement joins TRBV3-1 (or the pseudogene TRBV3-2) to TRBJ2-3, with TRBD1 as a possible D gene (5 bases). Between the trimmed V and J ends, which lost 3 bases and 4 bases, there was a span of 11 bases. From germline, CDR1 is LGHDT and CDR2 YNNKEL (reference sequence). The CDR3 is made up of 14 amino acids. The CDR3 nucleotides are TGTGCCAGCAGCCAGCGAGAAGGGGCAGATACGCAGTATTTT. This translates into CASSQREGADTQYF.

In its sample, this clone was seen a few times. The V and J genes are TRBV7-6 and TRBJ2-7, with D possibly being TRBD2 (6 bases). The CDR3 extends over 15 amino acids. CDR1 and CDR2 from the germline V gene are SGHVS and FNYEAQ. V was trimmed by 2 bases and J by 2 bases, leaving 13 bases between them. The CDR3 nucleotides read TGTGCCAGCAGCTTAACTGGGACTTGGACCTACGAGCAGTACTTC. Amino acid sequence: CASSLTGTWTYEQYF.

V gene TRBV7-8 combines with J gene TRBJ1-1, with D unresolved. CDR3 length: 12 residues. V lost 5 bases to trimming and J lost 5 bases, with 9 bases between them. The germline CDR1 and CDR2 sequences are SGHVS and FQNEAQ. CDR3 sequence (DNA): TGTGCCAGCAGCCTAACTTTGACTGAAGCTTTCTTT. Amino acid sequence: CASSLTLTEAFF.

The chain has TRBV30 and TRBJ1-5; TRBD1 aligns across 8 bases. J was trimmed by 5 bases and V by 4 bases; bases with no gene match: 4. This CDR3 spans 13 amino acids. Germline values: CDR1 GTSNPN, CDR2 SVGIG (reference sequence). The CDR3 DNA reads TGTGCCTGGACAGGGGGCGCAGATCAGCCCCAGCATTTT. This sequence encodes CAWTGGADQPQHF.

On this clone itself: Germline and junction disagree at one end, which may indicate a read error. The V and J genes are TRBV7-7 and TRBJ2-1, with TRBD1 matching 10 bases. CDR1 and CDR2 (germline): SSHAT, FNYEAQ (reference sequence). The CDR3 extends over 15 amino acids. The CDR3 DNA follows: TGTGCTAGCAGCCCCGGGACAGGGGCATACAATGAGCAGTTCTTC. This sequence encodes CASSPGTGAYNEQFF.

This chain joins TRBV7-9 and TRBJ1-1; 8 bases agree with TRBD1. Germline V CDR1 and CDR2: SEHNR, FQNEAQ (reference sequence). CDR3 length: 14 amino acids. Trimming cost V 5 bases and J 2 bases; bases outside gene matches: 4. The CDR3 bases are TGTGCCAGCAGCCCCGACAGGGGAAACACTGAAGCTTTCTTT. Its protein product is CASSPDRGNTEAFF.

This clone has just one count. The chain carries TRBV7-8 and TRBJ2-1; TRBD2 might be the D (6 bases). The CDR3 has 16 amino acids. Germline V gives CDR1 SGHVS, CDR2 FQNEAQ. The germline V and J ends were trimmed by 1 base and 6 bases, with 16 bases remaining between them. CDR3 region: CASSLVGGMRFNEQFF. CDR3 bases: TGTGCCAGCAGCTTAGTGGGCGGGATGAGGTTCAATGAGCAGTTCTTC.

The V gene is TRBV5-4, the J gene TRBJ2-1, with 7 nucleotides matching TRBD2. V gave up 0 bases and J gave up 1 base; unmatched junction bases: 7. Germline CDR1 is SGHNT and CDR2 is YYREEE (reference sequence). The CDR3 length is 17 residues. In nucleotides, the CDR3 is TGTGCCAGCAGCTTGGGCCCGGGAGCGGGGTCCTACAATGAGCAGTTCTTC. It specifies CASSLGPGAGSYNEQFF. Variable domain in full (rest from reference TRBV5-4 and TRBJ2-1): ETGVTQSPTHLIKTRGQQVTLRCSSQSGHNTVSWYQQALGQGPQFIFQYYREEENGRGNFPPRFSGLQFPNYSSELNVNALELDDSALYLCASSLGPGAGSYNEQFFGPGTRLTVL.

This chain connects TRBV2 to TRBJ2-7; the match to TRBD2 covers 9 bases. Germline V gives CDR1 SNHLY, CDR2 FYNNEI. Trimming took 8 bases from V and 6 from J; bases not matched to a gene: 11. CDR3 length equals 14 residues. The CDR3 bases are TGTGCCAGCGGGATGCGGGGGGGATTGGGCGAGCAGTACTTC. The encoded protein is CASGMRGGLGEQYF.